A selection of T cell receptor beta chains follows, all from one sample in a study of blood T cell repertoires in COVID-19. Using immunoSEQ multiplex PCR, the repertoire was profiled, and TCRdb retains in-frame clones only, with some absent. The top ten hold 17% of the sample, which has over 150,000 clones, about 72% seen once. Material: PBMCs or T cells enriched from blood (not recorded which). The receptors were sampled from a woman aged 50 to 65 who had recovered from COVID-19. CDR3s leave out the opening cysteine and the closing phenylalanine or tryptophan.

CDR3	V	J
ATSRLAGDSNEQF	TRBV24-1	TRBJ2-1
ASSRGLSGAF	TRBV7-8	TRBJ1-1
ASSHFDRQETQY	TRBV27	TRBJ2-5
ASSRAGDRVSTEAF	TRBV5-1	TRBJ1-1
ASTLSRGNQPQH	TRBV7-2	TRBJ1-5
ASSLIAGGSGDTQY	TRBV3-1/TRBV3-2	TRBJ2-3
ASSLNSDSYEQY	TRBV7-3	TRBJ2-7
ASSFTSADNEQF	TRBV7-2	TRBJ2-1
ASRPGTGTDTQY	TRBV9	TRBJ2-3
ASSLGDRPYYGYT	TRBV28	TRBJ1-2
ASSPQAAGVYYEQY	TRBV27	TRBJ2-7
ASPRWAF	TRBV23-1	TRBJ1-1
ASSSWTGDNYGYT	TRBV6-5	TRBJ1-2
ASSPSWGRGTYEQY	TRBV6-2/TRBV6-3	TRBJ2-7
ASSHNRGISPTQVQPQH	TRBV28	TRBJ1-5
ASSFGLGTAITYNEQF	TRBV5-1	TRBJ2-1
ASSLGRQGSNSPLH	TRBV7-8	TRBJ1-6
ASSRSSGGRGNIQY	TRBV4-2	TRBJ2-4
ASWRGGSITEAF	TRBV6-5	TRBJ1-1
ASSIGAEEETQY	TRBV6-5	TRBJ2-5
ASSGGLSYQPQH	TRBV2	TRBJ1-5
ASRELAGGKQTQY	TRBV6-5	TRBJ2-5
ASGRDRGQTGELF	TRBV7-2	TRBJ2-2
ASTRQGGTGELF	TRBV7-2	TRBJ2-2
ASSVEPARGFFYNEQF	TRBV9	TRBJ2-1
ASSSGQGHSPLH	TRBV5-4	TRBJ1-6
ASSFGGRDRGPFNQPQH	TRBV12-1	TRBJ1-5
ASRKQGSSTDTQY	TRBV6-5	TRBJ2-3
ASSLGGARPQPQH	TRBV11-2	TRBJ1-5
ASSQPKGVGNNQPQH	TRBV4-1	TRBJ1-5
ASSKDRVLRTGELF	TRBV7-8	TRBJ2-2
ASSLRQSQGYT	TRBV19	TRBJ1-2
ASGGQGAGEQY	TRBV2	TRBJ2-7
ASSYATGDRYGYT	TRBV6-5	TRBJ1-2
ATSRQGSGYEQY	TRBV15	TRBJ2-7
ANRKIQQDTYGYT	TRBV7-9	TRBJ1-2
ASSQGGAPREAF	TRBV4-3	TRBJ1-1
ASSLDGLTNEKLF	TRBV7-9	TRBJ1-4
ASSYRDRGAYEQY	TRBV6-5	TRBJ2-7
AWSIDSHGNEQF	TRBV30	TRBJ2-1
AISANPTGELF	TRBV10-3	TRBJ2-2
ASSLAGGRNTEAF	TRBV5-5	TRBJ1-1
AARTFGTGTRLF	TRBV6-5	TRBJ1-1
ASSLAGGRYEQY	TRBV7-9	TRBJ2-7
ASLSRVRMGDEQF	TRBV18	TRBJ2-1
ASSLSGGGSYNEQF	TRBV7-3	TRBJ2-1
ASGTGYGDGYT	TRBV12-3/TRBV12-4	TRBJ1-2
ATSDFQANTGELF	TRBV24-1	TRBJ2-2
SVGLHLGNTEAF	TRBV29-1	TRBJ1-1
ASSYVRNQPQH	TRBV6-5	TRBJ1-5
ASSFSTGVWGEKLF	TRBV28	TRBJ1-4
ATSETGGNEQF	TRBV19	TRBJ2-1
ASSLGRGNYNEQF	TRBV11-2	TRBJ2-1
ASSLELAGGINEQF	TRBV5-1	TRBJ2-1
ASSEQGLAGGEQF	TRBV7-9	TRBJ2-1
ASEGRVNIQY	TRBV19	TRBJ2-4
ASSESRGSEQY	TRBV25-1	TRBJ2-7
ASTPNFGETQY	TRBV6-5	TRBJ2-5
ASSRGAGNSPLH	TRBV7-9	TRBJ1-6
ASSPPLGNSPLH	TRBV28	TRBJ1-6